The 25 T cell receptor beta chains reported below all come from one sample, sequenced in a study of molecular identifiers for immune sequencing clone quantification. One entry per CDR3 protein results from TCRdb running MiXCR on the PCR reads. The sample includes about half a million distinct CDR3 sequences, roughly 26% of them seen just once. Sequenced material: naive CD8+ T cells from blood, with Jurkat cell RNA spiked in. Subset reported: FACS-sorted CD8+CD4-CCR7+CD45RA+ naive T cells. The origin of the receptors is a human donor in good health. Some libraries in this study had Jurkat cell RNA spiked in.

This clonotype was counted a few times. The junction differs from germline at one of its ends, possibly a read error. The chain's CDR3 is CAGSLPRGPGQGITDTQYF. As DNA, the CDR3 is TGTGCCGGCAGCTTACCCCGCGGACCGGGACAGGGGATAACAGATACGCAGTATTTT. The V gene is TRBV7-2, the J gene TRBJ2-3, with TRBD1 matching 10 bases. In germline, CDR1 is SGHTA, CDR2 FQGNSA. The length of the CDR3 is 19 residues.

With respect to this clonotype: A much larger clone sits a single nucleotide away, making a read error possible. This chain joins TRBV6-5 and TRBJ1-5; no definite D call. CDR1 is MNHEY, CDR2 SVGAGI, per germline. Trimming took 6 bases from V and 6 from J, leaving 12 bases between them. This CDR3 contains 13 residues. The CDR3 DNA follows: TGTGCCAGCAGCCCAGACGAAAGTCAGCCCCAGCATTTT. Its translation is CASSPDESQPQHF.

This clonotype was seen repeatedly, ten times or more. The rearrangement links TRBV18 to TRBJ2-3; D gene uncertain. CDR1 and CDR2 from the germline V gene are KGHSH and LQKENI. The CDR3 loop spans 13 amino acids. The germline V and J ends were trimmed by 5 bases and 2 bases, with 8 bases remaining between them. The CDR3 DNA sequence: TGTGCCAGCTCAGATAGCAACACAGATACGCAGTATTTT. This translates into CASSDSNTDTQYF.

The chain employs TRBV4-3 and TRBJ1-2, with 7 bases matching TRBD1. J lost 4 bases, V lost 3 bases, and 11 bases had no gene match. Germline values: CDR1 LGHNA, CDR2 YSLEER. The length of the CDR3 is 16 residues. This CDR3 reads CASSHKLGGGAYGYTF. The DNA of the CDR3 is TGCGCCAGCAGCCATAAACTGGGAGGGGGCGCCTATGGCTACACCTTC.

This clonotype was detected once. The J gene is TRBJ1-2, the V gene TRBV29-1; 7 positions match TRBD1. The CDR3 runs 16 residues. V lost 6 bases and J lost 4; bases outside the gene matches: 17. Germline CDR1 SQVTM, CDR2 ANQGSEA. The DNA of the CDR3 is TGCAGCGTCCAAACCTCGAGGACAGGTTCAAGCTATGGCTACACCTTC. Amino acids: CSVQTSRTGSSYGYTF.

The sample holds many counts of this clonotype. The chain links TRBV28 to TRBJ1-5, with TRBD1 identical over 7 bases. The length of the CDR3 is 14 residues. Per germline, CDR1 MDHEN and CDR2 SYDVKM. V trimming: 2 bases; J trimming: 5 bases; junction bases outside the gene matches: 3. The CDR3: CASSLRQGDQPQHF. The CDR3, as DNA: TGTGCCAGCAGTTTACGGCAGGGGGATCAGCCCCAGCATTTT.

This clonotype turned up a few times. This chain connects TRBV27 to TRBJ2-1; 13 positions match TRBD2. The CDR3 is made up of 15 amino acids. The V gene's germline CDR1 is MNHEY and CDR2 SMNVEV (reference sequence). Germline trimming cut 6 bases from V and 9 bases from J; bases unmatched to any gene: 8. The CDR3 DNA follows: TGTGCCAGCAGGTCTGGGACTAGCGGGGATAGTGAGCAGTTCTTC. As protein: CASRSGTSGDSEQFF.

Many counts were recorded for this clonotype. The genes are TRBV7-8 and TRBJ2-4, with a possible D match to TRBD1 (5 bases). The V gene's germline CDR1 is SGHVS and CDR2 FQNEAQ. The V and J ends lost 1 base and 0 bases respectively, with 13 bases between them. The CDR3 loop spans 17 amino acids. The CDR3: CASSLDNRLLAKNIQYF. Here the CDR3 DNA reads TGTGCCAGCAGCTTAGACAACAGGCTTCTAGCCAAAAACATTCAGTACTTC.

This clonotype was observed at least ten times. The junction departs from the called germline gene at one end, perhaps through a read error. The chain links TRBV7-2 to TRBJ2-5; 9 bases fit TRBD2. CDR1 is SGHTA and CDR2 is FQGNSA in the germline V gene. This CDR3 region has 14 residues. CDR3 coding DNA: TGCGCCAGCAGCTTCCTAGCGGGACAAGAGACCCAGTACTTC. This gives the protein CASSFLAGQETQYF.

This clonotype appeared a few times. CDR3 protein: CASSGGQVNTGELFF. CDR3 nucleotide sequence: TGTGCCAGCAGTGGGGGACAGGTTAACACCGGGGAGCTGTTTTTT. The rearrangement joins TRBV12-3 or TRBV12-4 to TRBJ2-2, with 8 bases that match TRBD1. This CDR3 has 15 residues. The V segment lost 5 bases and the J segment 2 bases; nucleotides outside the gene matches: 4.

Details on this clonotype: At one end the junction does not follow the germline gene, possibly because of a read error. This chain joins TRBV29-1 and TRBJ1-2; D gene ambiguous. The germline CDR1 and CDR2 sequences are SQVTM and ANQGSEA. The CDR3 runs 12 residues. CDR3 in amino acids: CSVEWNNYGHTF. The CDR3 DNA reads TGCAGCGTTGAATGGAATAACTATGGCCACACCTTC.

This clonotype was counted ten times or more. CDR3 bases: TGTGCCAGCAGGGGTAGCGGGGACACAGATACGCAGTATTTT. This sequence encodes CASRGSGDTDTQYF. J is TRBJ2-3 and V is TRBV5-4; 8 bases map to TRBD2. Germline CDR1 and CDR2: SGHNT and YYREEE (reference sequence). V gave up 5 bases and J gave up 2 bases; unmatched junction bases: 4. The CDR3 has 14 residues.

Many counts were recorded for this clonotype. CDR3 amino acids: CASSQDISLAGGTDTQYF. As DNA, the CDR3 is TGCGCCAGCAGCCAAGATATCTCACTAGCGGGGGGCACAGATACGCAGTATTTT. The V call is TRBV4-3, the J call TRBJ2-3, with 11 bases lining up with TRBD2. Germline-derived CDR1 and CDR2 are LGHNA and YSLEER. V was clipped by 0 bases and J by 1 base; unmatched bases: 6. The CDR3 totals 18 residues.

This chain uses TRBV11-3 with TRBJ2-5, with D perhaps being TRBD1 or TRBD2 (6 bases each). V was trimmed by 5 bases and J by 4 bases, leaving 11 bases between them. Germline CDR1 SGHNT, CDR2 YENEEA. The CDR3 has 13 amino acids. CDR3 bases: TGTGCCAGCAGCGGGGGGCCGGGAGAGACCCAGTACTTC. As protein: CASSGGPGETQYF.

This clonotype has a count of ten or more. The V and J genes are TRBV19 and TRBJ2-7; 8 positions agree with TRBD1. CDR1 is LNHDA, CDR2 SQIVND, per germline (reference sequence). The CDR3 consists of 14 residues. After removal of 3 bases from V and 3 bases from J, the junction contained 4 bases not matched to a gene. CDR3 region: CASSIGTGNYEQYF. The CDR3 nucleotides read TGTGCCAGTAGTATCGGGACAGGTAACTACGAGCAGTACTTC.

With regard to this clonotype: Possible read error: a much larger clone is one base away. The gene calls are TRBV5-6 and TRBJ2-4, with 9 bases identical to TRBD1. Germline-derived CDR1 and CDR2 are SGHDT and YYEEEE. This CDR3 contains 15 residues. The CDR3 DNA follows: TGTGCCGGCAGCTTTGGACAGGGGTCCAAAAACATTCAGTACTTC. Translation gives CAGSFGQGSKNIQYF.

In the case of this clonotype: A much bigger clone sits one base away, suggesting this may be a read error. The V call is TRBV7-2, the J call TRBJ1-1; D remains ambiguous. The CDR3 loop spans 15 amino acids. Germline V gene data show CDR1 as SGHTA and CDR2 as FQGNSA. This CDR3 is CASSLAGGSYTGAFF. CDR3 sequence (DNA): TGTGCCAGCAGCTTAGCCGGTGGGTCTTACACTGGAGCTTTCTTT.

This clonotype was detected only once. This may arise from a read error, as a much more abundant clone is one base away. The rearrangement joins TRBV13 to TRBJ2-3, with D unresolved. The V end was cut by 1 base, the J end by 2 bases, with 13 bases between. The CDR3 length is 16 residues. The V gene's germline CDR1 is PRHDT and CDR2 FYEKMQ (reference sequence). The CDR3 DNA reads TGTGCCAGCAGCTTAGTTAGGGCAACGGCCACAGATACGCAGTATTTT. It yields the protein CASSLVRATATDTQYF.

This clonotype was detected a few times. The chain couples TRBV6-2 or TRBV6-3 to TRBJ2-3; 9 nucleotides match TRBD2. This CDR3 comprises 16 residues. CDR1 and CDR2 (germline): MNHEY, SVGEGT. The ends lost 2 bases at V and 0 bases at J; junction bases unmatched: 3. DNA of the CDR3: TGTGCCAGCAGTTACGAGCGGGGGGCGAGCACAGATACGCAGTATTTT. Translation gives CASSYERGASTDTQYF.

The chain combines TRBV11-2 with TRBJ2-1, with a possible D match to TRBD1 (5 bases). The germline CDR1 and CDR2 sequences are SGHAT and FQNNGV. This CDR3 spans 17 amino acids. With 5 bases removed from V and 0 bases from J, the gap between germline ends came to 17 bases. CDR3 protein: CASSPLLRGSSYNEQFF. CDR3 nucleotide sequence: TGTGCCAGCAGCCCGTTGCTTAGGGGAAGCTCCTACAATGAGCAGTTCTTC.

On this clonotype itself: Because it lacks the conserved phenylalanine or tryptophan at the end, this CDR3 is likely a read error. This rearrangement joins TRBV12-3 or TRBV12-4 to TRBJ1-1; D remains unclear. V lost 2 bases and J 0 bases, leaving 10 bases between the germline ends. This CDR3 is 15 amino acids long. CDR3 in DNA: TGTGCCAGCAGTTTAATCGGGCGCCTGAACACTGAAGCTTTCTTA. Translating gives CASSLIGRLNTEAFL.

V gene TRBV19 combines with J gene TRBJ2-2; 10 bases are a match to TRBD1. CDR3 length: 16 amino acids. After removal of 2 bases from V and 10 bases from J, the junction contained 10 bases not matched to a gene. CDR1 and CDR2 (germline): LNHDA, SQIVND (reference sequence). CDR3 region: CASSISGQGTNAELFF. In DNA form, the CDR3 reads TGTGCCAGTAGTATATCGGGACAGGGGACCAACGCGGAGCTGTTTTTT. Full variable domain (missing parts from reference TRBV19 and TRBJ2-2): DGGITQSPKYLFRKEGQNVTLSCEQNLNHDAMYWYRQDPGQGLRLIYYSQIVNDFQKGDIAEGYSVSREKKESFPLTVTSAQKNPTAFYLCASSISGQGTNAELFFGEGSRLTVL.

Only a few counts were recorded for this clonotype. V usage is TRBV2 and J usage is TRBJ2-1, with D maybe TRBD2 (5 bases). Trimming took 3 bases from V and 0 from J, leaving 9 bases between them. The germline gives CDR1 SNHLY, CDR2 FYNNEI. CDR3 length equals 15 residues. The CDR3 loop is CASSDRTYSYNEQFF. The CDR3 bases are TGTGCCAGCAGTGATAGGACTTACTCCTACAATGAGCAGTTCTTC.

The sample holds a few counts of this clonotype. The chain carries TRBV4-3 and TRBJ2-7; 9 bases are a match to TRBD1. Germline-derived CDR1 and CDR2 are LGHNA and YSLEER. This CDR3 contains 16 residues. J was trimmed by 3 bases and V by 1 base; bases with no gene match: 7. CDR3 bases: TGCGCCAGCAGCCAAGGCCCACAGGGGGCTAACTACGAGCAGTACTTC. It is translated as CASSQGPQGANYEQYF.

This clonotype came up a few times. The J gene is TRBJ2-7, the V gene TRBV11-2; D may match TRBD1 or TRBD2 (5 bases each). V was trimmed by 3 bases and J by 0 bases, leaving 12 bases between them. This CDR3 region has 15 residues. Germline V gene sequence: CDR1 SGHAT, CDR2 FQNNGV. This CDR3 reads CASSFGPGTSYEQYF. CDR3 coding DNA: TGTGCCAGCAGCTTCGGTCCCGGGACCTCCTACGAGCAGTACTTC. Full variable domain (rest looked up from reference TRBV11-2 and TRBJ2-7): EAGVAQSPRYKIIEKRQSVAFWCNPISGHATLYWYQQILGQGPKLLIQFQNNGVVDDSQLPKDRFSAERLKGVDSTLKIQPAKLEDSAVYLCASSFGPGTSYEQYFGPGTRLTVT.